One sample yielded the 8 T cell receptor beta chains listed below, sequenced in a study of T cell repertoires in MIS-A myocarditis. Here immunoSEQ multiplex PCR was the method, and the copy in TCRdb shows in-frame clones only, minus some. The sample consists of some 10,000 clones, around 89% of them appearing once. The material sequenced was thoracic lymph node tissue obtained at autopsy. These TCRs come from a man aged 18 to 29 with fulminant myocarditis from multisystem inflammatory syndrome in adults (MIS-A) after COVID-19.

The chain couples TRBV6-1 to TRBJ1-1; weak D call: TRBD1 (5 bases). The V gene lost 1 base and the J gene lost 1 base, with 10 bases spanning the gap. This CDR3 spans 15 amino acids. The V gene's germline CDR1 is MNHNS and CDR2 SASEGT. CDR3: CASSEGGGGNTEAFF. CDR3 sequence (DNA): TGTGCCAGCAGTGAAGGGGGGGGTGGGAACACTGAAGCTTTCTTT.

J is TRBJ1-3 and V is TRBV5-1; TRBD1 might be the D (5 bases). The CDR3 loop spans 15 amino acids. The germline CDR1 and CDR2 sequences are SGHRS and YFSETQ. Deletions cut 3 bases from V and 4 bases from J, with 14 bases between. The CDR3 bases are TGCGCCAGCAGCTCGTCAGGGATCCGCGGAAACACCATATATTTT. Its protein product is CASSSSGIRGNTIYF.

This chain joins TRBV9 and TRBJ1-3; no firm D call. With 0 bases removed from V and 4 bases from J, the gap between germline ends came to 8 bases. Looked up from germline, CDR1 is SGDLS and CDR2 is YYNGEE. CDR3 length equals 14 residues. The CDR3 loop is CASSVGGQGNTIYF. CDR3 nucleotides: TGTGCCAGCAGCGTAGGCGGGCAGGGAAACACCATATATTTT.

The table lists this clone with a count of one. V is TRBV7-2 and J is TRBJ1-1; D is ambiguous. Deletions cut 2 bases from V and 1 base from J, with 14 bases between. This CDR3 comprises 16 residues. Germline lookup yields CDR1 SGHTA and CDR2 FQGNSA. Here the CDR3 reads CASSLTPDAQNTEAFF. Here the CDR3 DNA reads TGTGCCAGCAGCTTAACTCCCGACGCCCAGAACACTGAAGCTTTCTTT. The variable domain in full, with the rest retrieved from reference TRBV7-2 and TRBJ1-1, is GAGVSQSPSNKVTEKGKDVELRCDPISGHTALYWYRQSLGQGLEFLIYFQGNSAPDKSGLPSDRFSAERTGGSVSTLTIQRTQQEDSAVYLCASSLTPDAQNTEAFFGQGTRLTVV.

The CDR3 loop reads CASSPGQGRVGSPLHF. Here the CDR3 DNA reads TGTGCCAGCAGCCCGGGACAGGGGAGGGTGGGATCACCCCTCCACTTT. The chain is built from TRBV5-5 and TRBJ1-6, with 10 bases identical to TRBD1. Germline assignment: CDR1 SGHKS and CDR2 YYEKEE (reference sequence). The CDR3 totals 16 residues. Unmatched junction bases numbered 11, after V lost 4 bases and J lost 10 bases.

This chain joins TRBV11-3 and TRBJ1-6; D unclear. CDR1 is SGHNT and CDR2 is YENEEA in the germline V gene. Trimming removed 1 base at V and 6 bases at J, with 4 bases between. The CDR3 is made up of 13 amino acids. The CDR3 is CASSLGGNSPLHF. In DNA form, the CDR3 reads TGTGCCAGCAGCTTAGGAGGTAATTCACCCCTCCACTTT.

The rearrangement links TRBV12-1 to TRBJ2-1; the table's D gene call, TRBD1, was not cross checked with the DNA. TRBV12-1 counts as a pseudogene. The CDR3 spans 13 residues. The CDR3 DNA sequence: TGTGCCAGCAGCTCTACAGGGGGCTATGAGCAGTTCTTC. As protein: CASSSTGGYEQFF.

The chain combines TRBV27 with TRBJ2-7; D is ambiguous. Trimming pared 8 bases from V and 0 bases from J, leaving 11 bases between. CDR3 length equals 13 residues. Per germline, CDR1 MNHEY and CDR2 SMNVEV (reference sequence). The CDR3 region has the DNA TGTGCCAGCTCCCTAGGCGGCTCCTACGAGCAGTACTTC. Its protein product is CASSLGGSYEQYF.